These 30 T cell receptor beta chains were all obtained from the same sample, sequenced in a study of shared clonotypes between healthy human individuals. Produced via immunoSEQ multiplex PCR; TCRdb's table is partial and in-frame only. The repertoire holds about 1.5 million clones, with 95% to 99% as singletons. Sequencing was carried out using naive CD4+ T cells sorted from blood. Subset in this sample: CD45RA+ positively selected. These receptors all stem from a man younger than 40 in good health.

This chain uses TRBV28 with TRBJ2-7; D might be TRBD1 (6 bases). The CDR3 has 14 amino acids. V dropped 5 bases and J dropped 2 bases, with 13 bases sitting between them. Germline CDR1 MDHEN, CDR2 SYDVKM. As DNA, the CDR3 is TGTGCCAGCAGTACCCCGGGACATACCTACGAGCAGTACTTC. Translation: CASSTPGHTYEQYF.

V gene TRBV10-3 combines with J gene TRBJ2-2, with D possibly being TRBD1 (6 bases). The germline V gene encodes CDR1 ENHRY and CDR2 SYGVKD. CDR3 size: 16 residues. The germline V and J ends were trimmed by 7 bases and 1 base, with 16 bases remaining between them. CDR3 nucleotides: TGTGCCATCATAGGGTCGGAGACAGGGAACACCGGGGAGCTGTTTTTT. It yields the protein CAIIGSETGNTGELFF.

This rearrangement joins TRBV5-1 to TRBJ2-1; tentative D call: TRBD1 (6 bases). This CDR3 region has 15 residues. Trimming left V 0 bases short and J 4 bases short, with 11 bases between. Germline CDR1 and CDR2: SGHRS and YFSETQ. The CDR3 DNA reads as TGCGCCAGCAGCTTGGGACAGGCGTTGTACAATGAGCAGTTCTTC. The encoded protein is CASSLGQALYNEQFF.

The rearrangement joins TRBV18 to TRBJ1-2; D ambiguous. Trimming cost V 3 bases and J 3 bases, with 8 bases left between them. CDR1 is KGHSH and CDR2 is LQKENI in the germline V gene. CDR3 length equals 13 residues. The CDR3 nucleotides read TGTGCCAGCTCACCGGCATTTGACTATGGCTACACCTTC. Its protein product is CASSPAFDYGYTF. Together with reference TRBV18 and TRBJ1-2, the CDR3 gives the full variable domain: NAGVMQNPRHLVRRRGQEARLRCSPMKGHSHVYWYRQLPEEGLKFMVYLQKENIIDESGMPKERFSAEFPKEGPSILRIQQVVRGDSAAYFCASSPAFDYGYTFGSGTRLTVV.

The chain has TRBV28 and TRBJ2-7, with 8 bases fitting TRBD1. The junction had 9 bases not matched to a gene; V was cut back by 6 bases and J by 2 bases. The CDR3 consists of 15 residues. Looked up from germline, CDR1 is MDHEN and CDR2 is SYDVKM. CDR3 region: CASRKTGVRPYEQYF. CDR3 sequence (DNA): TGTGCCAGCAGGAAGACAGGGGTACGTCCCTACGAGCAGTACTTC.

The chain is built from TRBV2 and TRBJ2-2; TRBD2 aligns across 8 bases. Germline CDR1 reads SNHLY; CDR2 reads FYNNEI. With 5 bases clipped from V and 6 bases from J, the junction kept 17 bases outside the gene matches. CDR3 size: 18 residues. CDR3 amino acids: CASSKNIPGTRFSGELFF. The CDR3 DNA sequence: TGTGCCAGCAGTAAAAACATCCCCGGGACTAGGTTTTCCGGGGAGCTGTTTTTT.

The chain carries TRBV7-2 and TRBJ1-5, with 8 bases aligning to TRBD1. Germline V lookup: CDR1 SGHTA, CDR2 FQGNSA. The length of the CDR3 is 14 residues. With 5 bases clipped from V and 4 bases from J, the junction kept 4 bases outside the gene matches. The CDR3 is CASSATGGNQPQHF. Written as DNA, the CDR3 is TGTGCCAGCAGCGCAACAGGGGGTAATCAGCCCCAGCATTTT.

The chain couples TRBV30 to TRBJ2-1, with TRBD2 matching 10 bases. Germline V gene sequence: CDR1 GTSNPN, CDR2 SVGIG (reference sequence). The CDR3 spans 15 residues. V gave up 3 bases and J gave up 10 bases; unmatched junction bases: 12. CDR3 sequence reads: CAWSPWASGSDEQFF. CDR3 DNA sequence: TGTGCCTGGAGCCCGTGGGCTAGCGGGAGTGACGAGCAGTTCTTC.

V usage is TRBV6-6 and J usage is TRBJ2-7, with D perhaps TRBD1 (6 bases). V lost 10 bases, J lost 0 bases, and 16 bases lay in between. CDR1 is MNHNY, CDR2 SVGAGI, per germline (reference sequence). This CDR3 spans 14 amino acids. The CDR3 here is CATSVRDISYEQYF. CDR3 nucleotides: TGTGCCACCAGCGTCCGGGACATCTCCTACGAGCAGTACTTC.

This CDR3 is CASSPSSGQPQHF. DNA for the CDR3: TGTGCCAGCAGCCCATCCTCTGGGCAGCCCCAGCATTTT. The chain joins TRBV14 to TRBJ1-5; D uncertain. CDR3 size: 13 residues. V was clipped by 4 bases and J by 7 bases, with 11 bases between them. CDR1 SGHDN and CDR2 FVKESK come from the germline V gene.

V gene TRBV6-6 combines with J gene TRBJ1-3; D is undetermined. This CDR3 region has 13 residues. Germline loops: CDR1 MNHNY, CDR2 SVGAGI (reference sequence). With 6 bases removed from V and 4 bases from J, the gap between germline ends came to 10 bases. The CDR3 sequence: CASSLIGGNTIYF. The CDR3 DNA reads as TGTGCCAGCAGCCTTATCGGGGGAAACACCATATATTTT.

Comment on this clone: Other nucleotide sequences in the sample specify the same CDR3. The rearrangement joins TRBV6-5 to TRBJ1-5; possible D gene TRBD1, 5 bases. Trimming pared 0 bases from V and 5 bases from J, leaving 8 bases between. CDR1 and CDR2 (germline): MNHEY, SVGAGI. The CDR3 is 14 amino acids. The CDR3 loop reads CASSYSRGDQPQHF. CDR3 nucleotides: TGTGCCAGCAGTTACTCGAGAGGGGATCAGCCCCAGCATTTT.

V usage is TRBV5-1 and J usage is TRBJ1-2, with 7 bases matching TRBD1. The CDR3 has 15 amino acids. V dropped 0 bases and J dropped 4; count of bases not matched to a gene: 6. The germline CDR1 and CDR2 sequences are SGHRS and YFSETQ. DNA for the CDR3: TGCGCCAGCAGCTTGGGATCGGGACAGCTCTATGGCTACACCTTC. As protein: CASSLGSGQLYGYTF.

The chain joins TRBV19 to TRBJ1-1; D may be TRBD1 (6 bases). CDR1 and CDR2 (germline): LNHDA, SQIVND (reference sequence). V dropped 7 bases and J dropped 1 base, with 13 bases sitting between them. This CDR3 is built from 14 residues. The DNA of the CDR3 is TGTGCCAGTACCCCGGGACACCGGAACACTGAAGCTTTCTTT. The encoded protein is CASTPGHRNTEAFF.

J is TRBJ2-7 and V is TRBV27, with TRBD1 matching over 9 bases. This CDR3 has 17 residues. Germline values: CDR1 MNHEY, CDR2 SMNVEV (reference sequence). J lost 3 bases, V lost 4 bases, and 13 bases had no gene match. CDR3 sequence (DNA): TGTGCCAGCAGTTCTCGCCAAACCGGGACAGGGTTCTACGAGCAGTACTTC. Translation: CASSSRQTGTGFYEQYF.

The chain uses TRBV7-9 and TRBJ2-3, with 8 bases aligning to TRBD2. The CDR3 extends over 15 amino acids. The germline V gene encodes CDR1 SEHNR and CDR2 FQNEAQ (reference sequence). With 3 bases clipped from V and 2 bases from J, the junction kept 4 bases outside the gene matches. The CDR3 sequence: CASSFVAGYTDTQYF. CDR3 bases: TGTGCCAGCAGCTTTGTAGCGGGATACACAGATACGCAGTATTTT.

The V and J genes are TRBV5-4 and TRBJ2-3, with 10 nucleotides matching TRBD1. Trimming cost V 3 bases and J 3 bases; bases outside gene matches: 7. There are 16 residues in the CDR3. Germline CDR1 SGHNT, CDR2 YYREEE (reference sequence). The CDR3 loop reads CASSSRDRGITDTQYF. The CDR3 nucleotides read TGTGCCAGCAGCTCCCGGGACAGGGGCATAACAGATACGCAGTATTTT.

This rearrangement joins TRBV27 to TRBJ2-3; possible D gene TRBD2, 5 bases. There are 17 residues in the CDR3. V was cut by 3 bases and J by 0 bases, with 16 bases left in between. CDR1 and CDR2 (germline): MNHEY, SMNVEV (reference sequence). The CDR3 sequence: CASSFRGRALSTDTQYF. The CDR3 coding sequence is TGTGCCAGCAGTTTCCGAGGGCGGGCCTTAAGCACAGATACGCAGTATTTT.

The J gene is TRBJ2-2, the V gene TRBV20-1; D gene uncertain. Germline V gene data show CDR1 as DFQATT and CDR2 as SNEGSKA (reference sequence). The ends were cut back, 2 bases at V and 7 bases at J, with 5 bases in the middle. The CDR3 totals 11 residues. The CDR3: CSARTGGELFF. As DNA, the CDR3 is TGCAGTGCTAGAACCGGCGGGGAGCTGTTTTTT.

This clone has a single count. The V and J genes are TRBV9 and TRBJ2-2; D might be TRBD2 (5 bases). The CDR3 has 13 amino acids. From germline, CDR1 is SGDLS and CDR2 YYNGEE. Trimming cost V 4 bases and J 7 bases, with 11 bases left between them. CDR3 in amino acids: CASSLIEGGELFF. As DNA, the CDR3 is TGTGCCAGCAGCCTAATAGAGGGCGGGGAGCTGTTTTTT.

The genes are TRBV29-1 and TRBJ2-3; D call uncertain. The CDR3 sequence is 10 residues long. CDR1 and CDR2 from the germline V gene are SQVTM and ANQGSEA. CDR3 DNA: TGCAGTCCAAGCACAGATACGCAGTATTTT. Translation gives CSPSTDTQYF.

The genes are TRBV5-1 and TRBJ2-2; TRBD2 matches at 8 bases. Germline V gene data show CDR1 as SGHRS and CDR2 as YFSETQ. Trimming at V came to 2 bases and at J to 6 bases, leaving 9 bases not matched to a gene. The length of the CDR3 is 16 residues. The CDR3 DNA reads as TGCGCCAGCAGCTTAGAGCAGCGGGAGAGGGCCGGGGAGCTGTTTTTT. Translation gives CASSLEQRERAGELFF.

This rearrangement joins TRBV28 to TRBJ2-5; 8 nucleotides match TRBD2. With V trimmed by 10 bases and J by 4 bases, 5 bases remained unmatched. This CDR3 spans 12 amino acids. Germline CDR1 MDHEN, CDR2 SYDVKM. In DNA, the CDR3 is TGTGCCATCCGGGAGGGGGTAGAGACCCAGTACTTC. Amino acids: CAIREGVETQYF.

This chain joins TRBV19 and TRBJ2-2; D is unclear. Germline CDR1 is LNHDA and CDR2 is SQIVND (reference sequence). V was clipped by 5 bases and J by 4 bases, with 8 bases between them. There are 13 residues in the CDR3. CDR3 protein: CASSFLGTGELFF. The CDR3 DNA follows: TGTGCCAGTAGTTTCTTGGGCACCGGGGAGCTGTTTTTT.

The chain couples TRBV6-5 to TRBJ2-7; the match to TRBD2 covers 10 bases. J was trimmed by 2 bases and V by 5 bases; bases with no gene match: 3. The V gene's germline CDR1 is MNHEY and CDR2 SVGAGI. This CDR3 contains 14 residues. The CDR3, as DNA: TGTGCCAGCAGTAAGAGCGGGAGGGCCTACGAGCAGTACTTC. Amino acids: CASSKSGRAYEQYF.

The chain uses TRBV6-5 and TRBJ1-2; 7 bases are shared with TRBD1. V lost 8 bases, J lost 4 bases, and 13 bases stayed unmatched. CDR3 length: 15 residues. Germline loops: CDR1 MNHEY, CDR2 SVGAGI. CDR3: CASGLSRQGGYGYTF. CDR3 nucleotide sequence: TGTGCCAGCGGTCTTAGCCGACAGGGAGGCTATGGCTACACCTTC.

In DNA, the CDR3 is TGCAGCGTTACTTCCCCTAAAAGGGAGCAGTACTTC. Translating gives CSVTSPKREQYF. This chain links TRBV29-1 with TRBJ2-7; D not certain. The CDR3 runs to 12 residues. Trimming removed 5 bases from V and 7 bases from J, with 15 bases in between. In germline, CDR1 is SQVTM, CDR2 ANQGSEA.

This clone was found once. This chain connects TRBV7-8 to TRBJ2-1; 8 positions agree with TRBD2. Germline assignment: CDR1 SGHVS and CDR2 FQNEAQ. With V trimmed by 1 base and J by 5 bases, 10 bases remained unmatched. The CDR3 totals 17 residues. The CDR3 reads CASSLDPGLVLDNEQFF. CDR3 nucleotide sequence: TGTGCCAGCAGCTTAGACCCGGGACTAGTGTTGGACAATGAGCAGTTCTTC.

The J gene is TRBJ1-3, the V gene TRBV19, with 10 nucleotides matching TRBD1. CDR1 is LNHDA, CDR2 SQIVND, per germline (reference sequence). The CDR3 extends over 17 amino acids. The V gene end was trimmed by 5 bases and the J gene end by 3 bases; junction bases not matched to a gene: 10. CDR3 nucleotides: TGTGCCAGTAGTGCAACCGGGACAGGGGCTTTTGGAAACACCATATATTTT. Protein sequence: CASSATGTGAFGNTIYF. Looking up the rest from reference TRBV19 and TRBJ1-3 gives the full variable domain: DGGITQSPKYLFRKEGQNVTLSCEQNLNHDAMYWYRQDPGQGLRLIYYSQIVNDFQKGDIAEGYSVSREKKESFPLTVTSAQKNPTAFYLCASSATGTGAFGNTIYFGEGSWLTVV.

In its sample, this clone was seen once. Other DNA sequences in this specimen translate into the identical CDR3. V usage is TRBV5-1 and J usage is TRBJ1-2; possible D gene TRBD1, 6 bases. V was clipped by 4 bases and J by 0 bases, with 7 bases between them. The germline gives CDR1 SGHRS, CDR2 YFSETQ. The CDR3 sequence is 13 residues long. In DNA, the CDR3 is TGCGCCAGCAGCCCAGGGGCTAACTATGGCTACACCTTC. Protein product: CASSPGANYGYTF.